The clone carrying this TCR beta chain has only a few counts. Its target is not known. The sample originates from a study of T-cell memory formation after mild COVID-19. Points from the study as a whole: Some clones that responded turned up in pre-infection memory, which suggests that cross-reactive memory joined in. Clones that shrank (day 15 to 85) were balanced CD4/CD8, whereas later expanders leaned CD4+.

The CDR3 is made up of 15 amino acids. Germline CDR1 SGHTA, CDR2 FQGNSA. V was shortened by 1 base and J by 0 bases, with 10 bases between the two germline ends. 5'RACE primed at constant segments yielded TCR alpha and TCR beta cDNA libraries bearing sample barcodes and UMIs. TCRdb used MiXCR to reprocess the 5' RACE reads, holding one entry per CDR3 protein. The table lists roughly 600,000 distinct CDR3 sequences, about a sixth of them singletons. The material sequenced was PBMCs or a T cell subset sorted from them (not recorded which). The TCR was taken from an adult woman who had mild COVID-19 (a few samples of this study predate the infection). Cell type and time point are not known. The chain links TRBV7-2 to TRBJ2-7; D might be TRBD1 (5 bases). DNA for the CDR3: TGTGCCAGCAGCTTAGGGTACAGGAACTCCTACGAGCAGTACTTC. Its protein product is CASSLGYRNSYEQYF.